One sample yielded the 20 T cell receptor beta chains listed below, sequenced in a study of T cell responses to AZD1222 COVID-19 vaccine. The protocol was immunoSEQ multiplex PCR, while the TCRdb copy is restricted to in-frame clones and leaves out a portion. The data contain 140,000 or so clones, 88% of them singletons. This sample comprised peripheral blood, obtained 28 days after the second dose of the MenACWY control vaccine. The receptor source for this set is an adult who received the MenACWY meningococcal vaccine as a control.

The chain joins TRBV30 to TRBJ1-1; D gene unclear. With 1 base removed from V and 1 base from J, the gap between germline ends came to 7 bases. The CDR3 has 13 amino acids. Germline CDR1 is GTSNPN and CDR2 is SVGIG (reference sequence). CDR3 amino acids: CAWSDGENTEAFF. CDR3 coding DNA: TGTGCCTGGAGTGATGGAGAGAACACTGAAGCTTTCTTT.

The chain carries TRBV7-2 and TRBJ2-3; 11 nucleotides match TRBD2. This CDR3 region has 14 residues. With 4 bases clipped from V and 6 bases from J, the junction kept 3 bases outside the gene matches. Germline V gene sequence: CDR1 SGHTA, CDR2 FQGNSA. Here the CDR3 DNA reads TGTGCCAGCAGCTCGGGGACTAGCGGCGATACGCAGTATTTT. Translating it yields CASSSGTSGDTQYF.

The chain combines TRBV5-1 with TRBJ2-7; no clear D. Germline CDR1 SGHRS, CDR2 YFSETQ. The CDR3 spans 13 residues. Trimming pared 1 base from V and 1 base from J, leaving 6 bases between. CDR3 region: CASSLWQSYEQYF. DNA of the CDR3: TGCGCCAGCAGCTTGTGGCAGTCCTACGAGCAGTACTTC. Together with reference TRBV5-1 and TRBJ2-7, the CDR3 gives the full variable domain: KAGVTQTPRYLIKTRGQQVTLSCSPISGHRSVSWYQQTPGQGLQFLFEYFSETQRNKGNFPGRFSGRQFSNSRSEMNVSTLELGDSALYLCASSLWQSYEQYFGPGTRLTVT.

V usage is TRBV5-1 and J usage is TRBJ2-3; 14 bases fit TRBD2. The CDR3 runs 17 residues. The V segment lost 4 bases and the J segment 0 bases; nucleotides outside the gene matches: 4. Germline CDR1 and CDR2: SGHRS and YFSETQ. CDR3 loop: CASSPGLAGGSTDTQYF. The CDR3, as DNA: TGCGCCAGCAGCCCTGGACTAGCGGGAGGTAGCACAGATACGCAGTATTTT.

The J gene is TRBJ2-2, the V gene TRBV3-1 (or the pseudogene TRBV3-2), with D possibly matching TRBD2 (5 bases). Trimming stripped 2 bases from V and 4 bases from J, with 14 bases between. Germline-derived CDR1 and CDR2 are LGHDT and YNNKEL (reference sequence). The CDR3 has 16 residues. This chain's CDR3 is CASSQWTEKGTGELFF. In DNA, the CDR3 is TGTGCCAGCAGCCAATGGACTGAAAAGGGCACCGGGGAGCTGTTTTTT.

The gene calls are TRBV28 and TRBJ2-4, with D perhaps matching TRBD1 (5 bases). The CDR3 covers 14 residues. Trimming took off 5 bases at V and 2 bases at J, with 10 bases between the two ends. Germline-derived CDR1 and CDR2 are MDHEN and SYDVKM. DNA for the CDR3: TGTGCCAGCAGTGACAGCCCCACCAAAAACATTCAGTACTTC. Translated, it gives CASSDSPTKNIQYF.

The chain uses TRBV7-8 and TRBJ2-7; D gene ambiguous. V lost 3 bases to trimming and J lost 12 bases, with 12 bases between them. The germline V gene has CDR1 SGHVS and CDR2 FQNEAQ. This CDR3 contains 11 residues. This CDR3 is CASSFGLYRYF. CDR3 nucleotides: TGTGCCAGCAGCTTTGGTCTTTATCGGTACTTC.

In DNA, the CDR3 is TGCGCCAGCAGCTCTAGCGGTCCCGGGGACGAGCAGTACTTC. Translation gives CASSSSGPGDEQYF. The gene calls are TRBV5-1 and TRBJ2-7, with 7 bases fitting TRBD2. Germline loops: CDR1 SGHRS, CDR2 YFSETQ. Germline trimming cut 3 bases from V and 5 bases from J; bases unmatched to any gene: 8. This CDR3 comprises 14 residues.

V usage is TRBV29-1 and J usage is TRBJ1-1, with a tentative D call TRBD1 (5 bases). Per germline, CDR1 SQVTM and CDR2 ANQGSEA. Trimming left V 4 bases short and J 5 bases short, with 14 bases between. The CDR3 spans 13 residues. CDR3 region: CSVVGAPGTEAFF. The CDR3 DNA is TGCAGCGTTGTAGGGGCGCCGGGGACTGAAGCTTTCTTT.

The chain employs TRBV24-1 and TRBJ2-2; D is ambiguous. The germline CDR1 and CDR2 sequences are KGHDR and SFDVKD. The CDR3 contains 15 residues. V lost 1 base, J lost 3 bases, and 8 bases lay in between. CDR3 region: CATSDFSADTGELFF. CDR3 in DNA: TGTGCCACCAGTGATTTCAGCGCGGACACCGGGGAGCTGTTTTTT.

This clone appeared a single time. This chain uses TRBV7-2 with TRBJ2-7; D is possibly TRBD2 (6 bases). The CDR3 runs 16 residues. Trimming stripped 4 bases from V and 2 bases from J, with 18 bases between. CDR1 and CDR2 (germline): SGHTA, FQGNSA. The CDR3 bases are TGTGCCAGCAGCTCCGGATATGGAGGGGATCCCTACGAGCAGTACTTC. Its translation is CASSSGYGGDPYEQYF.

The CDR3 here is CASSIDRASYEQYF. In nucleotides, the CDR3 is TGTGCCAGCAGCATAGACAGGGCTTCATACGAGCAGTACTTC. V usage is TRBV7-9 and J usage is TRBJ2-7; 7 nucleotides align to TRBD1. The CDR3 is made up of 14 amino acids. J lost 4 bases, V lost 5 bases, and 8 bases had no gene match. The germline V gene has CDR1 SEHNR and CDR2 FQNEAQ (reference sequence).

The rearrangement uses TRBV3-1 (or the pseudogene TRBV3-2) and TRBJ2-7, with unresolved D. CDR1 LGHDT and CDR2 YNNKEL come from the germline V gene (reference sequence). The CDR3 runs 14 residues. V was clipped by 0 bases and J by 3 bases, with 9 bases between them. The DNA for the CDR3 is TGTGCCAGCAGCCAAGAGGGGTTCTTCTACGAGCAGTACTTC. Protein product: CASSQEGFFYEQYF.

This chain joins TRBV19 and TRBJ1-4; TRBD1 aligns across 7 bases. Germline V gene sequence: CDR1 LNHDA, CDR2 SQIVND (reference sequence). J lost 0 bases, V lost 3 bases, and 10 bases had no gene match. The CDR3 contains 18 residues. DNA of the CDR3: TGTGCCAGTAGTATTCGGGACAGACGAAGTGCAACTAATGAAAAACTGTTTTTT. Translated, it gives CASSIRDRRSATNEKLFF.

The chain links TRBV19 to TRBJ2-1, with D possibly being TRBD2 (5 bases). Looked up from germline, CDR1 is LNHDA and CDR2 is SQIVND (reference sequence). There are 16 residues in the CDR3. V dropped 2 bases and J dropped 0 bases, with 11 bases sitting between them. The CDR3, as DNA: TGTGCCAGTAGTATATTTGACACTAGCTCCTACAATGAGCAGTTCTTC. It specifies CASSIFDTSSYNEQFF.

This clone was observed a single time. The chain is built from TRBV11-2 and TRBJ1-5; 7 bases fit TRBD1. The CDR3 is 12 residues long. The trim removed 5 bases at V and 14 bases at J, leaving 9 bases unmatched. The germline gives CDR1 SGHAT, CDR2 FQNNGV. As DNA, the CDR3 is TGTGCCAGCAGCCTGAACAGGGGACGAAAGCATTTT. Its protein is CASSLNRGRKHF.

Points on this clone: At the DNA level, this CDR3 is encoded by other sequences in the same sample as well. The chain joins TRBV18 to TRBJ1-1; D is undetermined. The V gene lost 3 bases and the J gene lost 2 bases, with 7 bases spanning the gap. CDR3 length equals 13 residues. Looked up from germline, CDR1 is KGHSH and CDR2 is LQKENI. The CDR3 DNA sequence: TGTGCCAGCTCACCGAGCGCAAACACTGAAGCTTTCTTT. It translates to CASSPSANTEAFF.

The gene calls are TRBV11-3 and TRBJ2-1, with 8 bases matching TRBD2. Germline-derived CDR1 and CDR2 are SGHNT and YENEEA. CDR3 length equals 15 residues. With 5 bases clipped from V and 3 bases from J, the junction kept 6 bases outside the gene matches. The DNA of the CDR3 is TGTGCCAGCAGCCCCGCGGGGGGAAGCTACAATGAGCAGTTCTTC. Translation: CASSPAGGSYNEQFF.

This chain connects TRBV15 to TRBJ2-7, with D unclear. Trimming removed 0 bases at V and 0 bases at J, with 9 bases between. The CDR3 length is 15 residues. Germline loops: CDR1 LNHNV, CDR2 YYDKDF (reference sequence). CDR3 coding DNA: TGTGCCACCAGCAGAGATCGAGCTAGCTCCTACGAGCAGTACTTC. Amino acid sequence: CATSRDRASSYEQYF.

J is TRBJ2-2 and V is TRBV28; TRBD1 matches at 10 bases. Germline assignment: CDR1 MDHEN and CDR2 SYDVKM. Trimming removed 2 bases from V and 4 bases from J; junction bases left unmatched: 4. This CDR3 comprises 16 residues. The chain's CDR3 is CASSLPGQGGTGELFF. The CDR3 bases are TGTGCCAGCAGTTTACCCGGACAGGGGGGCACCGGGGAGCTGTTTTTT.